This paragraph covers one TCR beta chain sequence. The specificity of this receptor is unknown. No base qualities exist here, and no much larger clone lies one base off it. The cohort consisted of 666 healthy bone marrow donors. At the time of sampling, all cohort members were nominally healthy, though unrecorded immune exposures were likely present. The donor was CMV seropositive and was included in the group of some 290 seropositive cohort members. A peripheral blood sample was provided by each donor, and peripheral blood mononuclear cells were used for TCR beta sequencing. Genomic DNA was extracted from the blood cell samples with the Qiagen DNeasy Blood Extraction Kit. Receptor libraries were prepared by the immunoSEQ multiplex PCR assay. A mixture of 60 forward primers for TCR Vbeta segments and 13 reverse primers for TCR Jbeta segments was used in the multiplex PCR. The CDR3 region of rearranged TCR beta genes was amplified from genomic DNA with a multiplex PCR assay. The amplified TCR beta libraries were sequenced on the Illumina HiSeq System as 87-base-pair reads. The study's processing was this. Across the 500 to 750 repertoires, a later analysis counted tens of millions of unique TCR beta chains, roughly 11 million of which were shared by at least two donors. Raw reads were error-corrected and collapsed into unique sequences by a nearest-neighbor algorithm in which closely related sequences were merged to remove PCR and sequencing errors. Alignment of CDR3 sequences to IMGT reference sequences was used to assign V, D and J gene segments. Each retained sequence needed at least a six-nucleotide match to both a V gene segment and a J gene segment. A rearrangement counted as productive if the CDR3 had no stop codons and remained in frame with V and J, and every other rearrangement counted as non-productive. Following IMGT convention, CDR3 was defined as the stretch from the second conserved V-encoded cysteine to the conserved J-encoded phenylalanine. The earlier analysis of about 640 of the donors excluded any sequence lacking an unambiguous match to a single V gene segment. An earlier analysis of a few hundred of the donors called V segments functional above 56.7% productive rearrangements and segregating when the between-donor standard deviation exceeded 5%. To diagnose cytomegalovirus status from the catalog of TCR beta chain sequences, a statistical classification framework was built. A later analysis assigned V and J genes by comparing TCR nucleotide sequences with IMGT/GENE-DB human TR gene sequences. The TCRdist pipeline was used in a later analysis to assign CDR3 sequences and most-parsimonious VDJ recombination scenarios. In a later analysis, every TCR beta chain was defined by the combination of its CDR3 amino acid sequence and its V-gene family, and reads without a unique V-gene family were dropped. To address suspected cross-contamination and a sequencing artifact, a later analysis removed approximately 600 highly shared, low-generation-probability nucleotide sequences. In a later analysis, a clonal expansion index was calculated for each public chain from normalized within-repertoire ranks of inferred template counts. In a later analysis, generation probabilities were computed with a VDJ recombination model fitted to out-of-frame rearrangements, and the resulting probabilities were checked against IGoR. In a later analysis, hypergeometric tests were used to score TCR-TCR, TCR-HLA and TCR-CMV co-occurrence, with a repertoire-size bias correction applied to TCR pairs. To estimate false discovery rates, a later analysis permuted the HLA or CMV assignments 20 times. A later analysis grouped co-occurring TCRs with DBSCAN, adding TCRdist sequence similarity when clustering within HLA-allele-positive subsets. Co-occurrence clustering excluded repertoires with fewer than 30,000 or more than 120,000 public chains, plus five with anomalous nucleotide sharing. TCRdb provides this immuneACCESS table in a form limited to in-frame rearrangements. Some clones are lacking; in checked studies, under half of them reflect an unresolved V gene, and why the rest are absent is not known. The V and J calls and clone size come from that table; D and trimming were worked out from the DNA. The sample profile shows some 110,000 clones; around 77% of them were found once. The ten biggest clones cover 9.5% to 15% of the sample.

This specimen belongs to a study of cytomegalovirus exposure and HLA in healthy donors (dated by TCRdb to between 2016 and 2019). About the study as a whole: According to an earlier analysis of around 600 of the donors, about 180 million T cells yielded 117 million unique TCR beta sequences and less than 300 Gb of sequence data. Approximately 300 gigabases of sequencing data and 80 million or so unique TCR sequences were included in an early release covering 500 to 750 HLA-typed donors. The genetic ancestry cluster associated with self-reported Caucasian donors included 81% of the roughly 400 genotyped donors. The study aimed to test whether signatures of past pathogen exposure could be identified by cataloging public T cell receptors. The study used immunosequencing to profile the T cell repertoires of some 600 subjects and linked those repertoires to cytomegalovirus serostatus. Besides the first cohort of 666 subjects, a separate validation cohort made up of 120 or so different subjects was used. To predict cytomegalovirus infection status, the study combined high-throughput TCR immunosequencing, statistical association of individual TCRs with disease status, and machine learning. A later analysis re-examined previously published TCR beta repertoires from roughly 720 donors and added high-resolution HLA genotyping to investigate patterns of TCR occurrence. Rather than drawing on any new phenotypic data, the later analysis identified candidate immune exposures from TCR beta sequences and the way those sequences occurred across donors. An earlier analysis of about 600 of the donors used high-throughput TCR beta sequencing to judge whether each TCR beta V gene segment behaved as functional or pseudogenic. Donor age, sex, ethnicity and CMV serostatus were collected together with the repertoire data. Genome-wide SNP genotypes for about 65% of the 666 donors were used in a later genetic analysis, which treated that subset as a discovery cohort. All discovery cohort repertoires had been generated using a single sequencing platform. Both class I and class II loci were covered by HLA typing, at four-digit resolution. The number of typed donors differed by locus: about 620-640 for A, B, C, DRB1 and DQB1; some 500 for DQA1; 606 for DPA1; and some 470 for DPB1. About five DR-DQ haplotypes were treated as single units for association and clustering because of strong linkage in the cohort. On average, roughly 240,000 unique TCR beta nucleotide sequences were sequenced per donor among some 430 genotyped donors of the cohort, with 15% to 20% of those sequences being non-productive. Broad study findings and their caveats: According to a later analysis, TCR association rates differed among HLA loci, with DRB1 alleles showing the most associated TCRs and HLA-C alleles showing the fewest. Some IMGT-functional V segments, including TRBV6-2 and TRBV6-3, could not be told apart with the 87-base-pair reads, so those segments were excluded. The cohort was sequenced for TCR beta chains only, and without alpha or paired-chain data the features that could be detected were limited. Assigning TCR associations to individual alleles was difficult when HLA alleles, especially DR and DQ, strongly co-occurred. Compared with the approximately 600-donor mean, donors in an Asian-associated ancestry cluster had fewer N-insertions in productive TCRs, according to a later genetic analysis. In both the original and validation cohorts, the classifier was reported to diagnose cytomegalovirus status with high specificity and sensitivity. In an earlier analysis of some 500 of the donors, most TCR beta V segments appeared in productive rearrangements about 87% or about 30% of the time, broadly matching IMGT annotations. Most TCR sequences were seen in very few donors, while some public TCRs were found in many individuals. An association between a missense DCLRE1C variant and V-gene and J-gene trimming of TCR beta chains was found in a later genetic analysis and replicated in an independent cohort. Because counts were too low, some 17 rarely observed V segments, including chromosome 9 orphons, were excluded from the earlier analysis of several hundred of the donors. Correlated functional status among segregating V segments might be attributable to linkage disequilibrium, but an unknown experimental factor could not be ruled out. A few of the identified cytomegalovirus-associated TCR beta chains were confirmed in vitro to be specific for cytomegalovirus antigens. According to the authors, the approach could potentially be generalized to other disease states and immunological phenotypes. Because some donors lacked HLA typing at each locus, the association tests relied only on the typed subset. For the cohort, immune exposure information was limited to CMV serostatus. Sequencing depth was assumed to be roughly uniform across donors in the presence/absence analyses, though that assumption may not hold. A later analysis reported that several top co-occurrence clusters appeared linked to parvovirus B19, influenza, CMV and Epstein-Barr virus. In a later analysis, 15,000 to 20,000 TCR beta sequences were associated with specific HLA alleles at a false discovery rate of 0.05. The study gave a list of more than 150 TCR beta chains associated with cytomegalovirus. Most CMV-associated TCR beta chains appeared to be HLA-restricted in a later analysis, and the HLA associations seemed to be driven largely by CMV exposure. A group of highly shared sequence variants was considered likely to be a technical artifact of the sequencing pipeline. A further reported finding was that TCR beta sequences accurately predicted the HLA-A and HLA-B alleles for most subjects in the first cohort. In a later analysis, HLA-associated TCR beta chains showed more clonal expansion and lower generation probabilities than non-associated chains that were equally common.

From cysteine to phenylalanine, the CDR3 is 13 amino acids long. Only the CDR3 DNA stays, 39 bases, in frame from base 1. CDR1 and CDR2 were assigned from the germline V gene as KGHSH and LQKENI. The germline ends are 11 bases apart after V is trimmed by 4 bases and J by 5 bases. Recombination joined TRBV18 with TRBJ1-1; there is no confident call for the D gene. This sequence was found in a woman in her forties in good health and CMV-seropositive. Sequences were obtained from PBMCs. The CDR3 amino acid sequence is: CASSQEGLTEAFF. The nucleotide sequence is TGTGCCAGCTCACAGGAGGGATTGACTGAAGCTTTCTTT. The CDR3 plus the reference TRBV18 and TRBJ1-1 genes for the other parts give the full variable domain: NAGVMQNPRHLVRRRGQEARLRCSPMKGHSHVYWYRQLPEEGLKFMVYLQKENIIDESGMPKERFSAEFPKEGPSILRIQQVVRGDSAAYFCASSQEGLTEAFFGQGTRLTVV.